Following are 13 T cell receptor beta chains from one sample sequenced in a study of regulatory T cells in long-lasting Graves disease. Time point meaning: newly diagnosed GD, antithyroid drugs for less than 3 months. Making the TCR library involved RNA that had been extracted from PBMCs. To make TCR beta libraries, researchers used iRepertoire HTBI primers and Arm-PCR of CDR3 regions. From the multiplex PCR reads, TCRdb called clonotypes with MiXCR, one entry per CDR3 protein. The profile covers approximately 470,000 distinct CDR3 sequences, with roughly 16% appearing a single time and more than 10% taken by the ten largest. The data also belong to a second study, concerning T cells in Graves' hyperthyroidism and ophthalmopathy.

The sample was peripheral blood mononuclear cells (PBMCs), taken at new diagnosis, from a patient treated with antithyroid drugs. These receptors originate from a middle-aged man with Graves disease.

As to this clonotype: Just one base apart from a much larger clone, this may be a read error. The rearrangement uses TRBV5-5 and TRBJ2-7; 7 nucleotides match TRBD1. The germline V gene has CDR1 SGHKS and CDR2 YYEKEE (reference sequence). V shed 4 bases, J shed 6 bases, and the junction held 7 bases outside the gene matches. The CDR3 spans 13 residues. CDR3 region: CASSRGGWGEQYF. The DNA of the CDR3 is TGTGCCAGCAGCAGAGGGGGCTGGGGCGAGCAGTACTTC.

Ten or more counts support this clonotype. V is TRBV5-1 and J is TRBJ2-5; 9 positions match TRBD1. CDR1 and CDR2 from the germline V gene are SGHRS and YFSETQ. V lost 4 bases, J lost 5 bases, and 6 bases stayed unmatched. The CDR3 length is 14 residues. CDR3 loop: CASSGRTGVETQYF. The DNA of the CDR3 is TGCGCCAGCAGCGGTCGGACAGGGGTGGAGACCCAGTACTTC.

The CDR3 coding sequence is TGCAGTGCTATTGATGTGTCGGGAGGACGTGAGCAGTACTTC. Protein sequence: CSAIDVSGGREQYF. V gene TRBV20-1 combines with J gene TRBJ2-7; TRBD2 agrees at 7 bases. The ends lost 4 bases at V and 7 bases at J; junction bases unmatched: 13. This CDR3 is built from 14 residues. Germline V gives CDR1 DFQATT, CDR2 SNEGSKA (reference sequence).

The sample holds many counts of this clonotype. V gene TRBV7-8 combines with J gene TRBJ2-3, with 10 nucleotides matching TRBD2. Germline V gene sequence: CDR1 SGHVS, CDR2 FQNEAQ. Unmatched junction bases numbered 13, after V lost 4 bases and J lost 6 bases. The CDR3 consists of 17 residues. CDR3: CASSSLRLAGTMDTQYF. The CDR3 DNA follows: TGTGCCAGCAGCTCACTCCGACTAGCGGGTACCATGGATACGCAGTATTTT.

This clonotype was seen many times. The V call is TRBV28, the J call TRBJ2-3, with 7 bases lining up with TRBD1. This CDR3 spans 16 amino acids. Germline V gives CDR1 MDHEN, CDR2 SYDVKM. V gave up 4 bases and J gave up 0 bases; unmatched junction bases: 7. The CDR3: CASSSYRGPSTDTQYF. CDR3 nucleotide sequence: TGTGCCAGCAGTTCTTACAGGGGACCTAGCACAGATACGCAGTATTTT.

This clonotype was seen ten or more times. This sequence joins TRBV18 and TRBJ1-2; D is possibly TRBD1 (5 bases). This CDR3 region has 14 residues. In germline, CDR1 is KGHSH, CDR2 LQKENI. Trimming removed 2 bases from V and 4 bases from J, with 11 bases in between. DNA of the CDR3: TGTGCCAGCTCACCAGACAGTTCCCTCTATGGCTACACCTTC. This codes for CASSPDSSLYGYTF.

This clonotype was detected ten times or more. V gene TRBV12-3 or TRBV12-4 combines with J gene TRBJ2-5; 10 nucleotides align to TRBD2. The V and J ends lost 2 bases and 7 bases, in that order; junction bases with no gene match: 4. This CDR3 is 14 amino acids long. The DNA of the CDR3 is TGTGCCAGCAGTTTACGGACTAGCGGCCGGACCCAGTACTTC. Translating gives CASSLRTSGRTQYF.

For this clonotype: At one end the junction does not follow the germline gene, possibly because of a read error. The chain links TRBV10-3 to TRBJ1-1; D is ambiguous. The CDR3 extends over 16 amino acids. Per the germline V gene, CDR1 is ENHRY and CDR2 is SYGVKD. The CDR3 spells CATSETNRNPNTEAFF. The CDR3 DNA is TGTGCCACCAGTGAGACCAACAGAAACCCCAACACTGAAGCTTTCTTT.

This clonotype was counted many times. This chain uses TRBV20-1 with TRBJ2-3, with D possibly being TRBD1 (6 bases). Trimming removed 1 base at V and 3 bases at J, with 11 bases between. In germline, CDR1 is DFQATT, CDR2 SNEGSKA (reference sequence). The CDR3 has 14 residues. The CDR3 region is CSARVGAGTDTQYF. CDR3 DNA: TGCAGTGCTAGAGTGGGGGCTGGGACAGATACGCAGTATTTT.

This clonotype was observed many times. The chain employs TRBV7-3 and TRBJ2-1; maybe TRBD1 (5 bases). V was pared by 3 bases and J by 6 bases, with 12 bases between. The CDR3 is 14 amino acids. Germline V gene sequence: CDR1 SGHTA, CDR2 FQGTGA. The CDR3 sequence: CASSLDPRGNEQFF. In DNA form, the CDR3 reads TGTGCCAGCAGCTTGGACCCTAGGGGCAATGAGCAGTTCTTC.

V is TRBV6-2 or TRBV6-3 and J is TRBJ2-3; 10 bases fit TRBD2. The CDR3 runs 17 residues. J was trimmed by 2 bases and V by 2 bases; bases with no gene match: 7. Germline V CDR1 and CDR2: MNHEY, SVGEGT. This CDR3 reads CASSYAGTSDSTDTQYF. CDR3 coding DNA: TGTGCCAGCAGTTACGCCGGGACTAGCGATTCCACAGATACGCAGTATTTT.

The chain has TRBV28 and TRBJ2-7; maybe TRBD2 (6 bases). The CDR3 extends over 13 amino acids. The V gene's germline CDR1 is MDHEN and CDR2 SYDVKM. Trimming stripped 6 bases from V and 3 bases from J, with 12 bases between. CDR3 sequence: CASSFGGLYEQYF. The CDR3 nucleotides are TGTGCCAGCAGCTTCGGGGGACTCTACGAGCAGTACTTC.

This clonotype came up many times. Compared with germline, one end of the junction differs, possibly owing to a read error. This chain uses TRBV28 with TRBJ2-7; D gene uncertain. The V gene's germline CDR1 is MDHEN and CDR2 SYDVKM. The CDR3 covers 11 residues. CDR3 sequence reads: CASSLLYEQYF. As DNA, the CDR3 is TGCGCCAGCAGCTTGTTGTACGAGCAGTACTTC.